Given below is one T cell receptor beta chain in context. This specimen comes from a study of regulatory T cells in long-lasting Graves disease. Sequencing libraries for TCR beta were prepared with iRepertoire HTBI primers and Arm-PCR of CDR3 regions. A single record per CDR3 protein comes from TCRdb applying MiXCR to the multiplex PCR reads. The repertoire consists of some 250,000 distinct CDR3 sequences, with around 17% occurring once and the leading ten covering more than 20%. The CDR3 extends over 17 amino acids. V lost 5 bases and J lost 0; bases outside the gene matches: 8. Time point noted: newly diagnosed GD, antithyroid drugs for less than 3 months. PBMC RNA was the source of the TCR library.

The material was peripheral blood mononuclear cells (PBMCs), obtained at new diagnosis, from a patient treated with antithyroid drugs. The V call is TRBV12-3 or TRBV12-4, the J call TRBJ1-5; 9 bases align to TRBD1. The TCR was taken from a female donor with Graves disease. The CDR3 here is CASSAGQGRYSNQPQHF. DNA for the CDR3: TGTGCCAGCAGTGCGGGACAGGGACGGTATAGCAATCAGCCCCAGCATTTT.